In this sample, the clone carrying this T cell receptor beta chain turned up a few times. Its antigen is undetermined. Germline and genes: mouse. The read stops 4 residues short of the end of the CDR3; the missing end is completed from the germline J gene. After pooling, cutaneous lymph node cells were sorted with CD4, CD8alpha, NKG2D, NKG2ACE and other markers. This record belongs to a study of CD8+ T cells in alopecia areata. Overall study context: The graft donors were roughly 6-13-month-old C3H/HeJ mice with spontaneous alopecia, and their skin went to roughly 6-11-week-old female C3H/HeJ mice.

Germline CDR1 and CDR2: GKSSPN and SITVG. Trimming at V came to 4 bases and at J to 0 bases, leaving 1 base not matched to a gene. This CDR3 comprises 15 residues. RNA, once extracted, was reverse transcribed into cDNA for use as the sequencing template. Produced via immunoSEQ multiplex PCR; TCRdb's table is partial and in-frame only. This table holds 290,000 or so clones with no singletons; the top ten claim around 1.2%. Notes on the study in general: Affected lesional scalp, above all in alopecia totalis/universalis, was more clonal than normal scalp.

This clonotype was obtained from a C3H/HeJ mouse with alopecia areata. MHC haplotype of the strain: H2-k. The chain uses TRBV31 and TRBJ2-1, with 12 nucleotides matching TRBD2. The sample comprised CD4+ T cells sorted from a lymph node. Incomplete CDR3 DNA: TGTGCCTGGATGGGACTGGGGGGTAACTATGCT. It encodes CAWMGLGGNYA. The CDR3 as a whole reads CAWMGLGGNYAEQFF.